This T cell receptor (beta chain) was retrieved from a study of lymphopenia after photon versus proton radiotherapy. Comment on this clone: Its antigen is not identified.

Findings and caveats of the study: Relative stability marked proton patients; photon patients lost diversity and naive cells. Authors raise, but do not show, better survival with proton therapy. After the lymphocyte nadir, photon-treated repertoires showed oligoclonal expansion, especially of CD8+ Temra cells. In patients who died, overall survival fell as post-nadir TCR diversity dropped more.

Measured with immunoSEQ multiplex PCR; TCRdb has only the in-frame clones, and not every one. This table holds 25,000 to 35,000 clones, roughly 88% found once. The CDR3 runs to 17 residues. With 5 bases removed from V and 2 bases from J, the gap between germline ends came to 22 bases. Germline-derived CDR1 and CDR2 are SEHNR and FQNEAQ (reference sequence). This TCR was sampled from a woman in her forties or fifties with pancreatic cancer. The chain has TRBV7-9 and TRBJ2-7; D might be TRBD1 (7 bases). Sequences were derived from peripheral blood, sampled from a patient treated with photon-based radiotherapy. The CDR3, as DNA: TGTGCCAGCAGCCCCAGGGGGTCAGGGGGGAGTCCCTACGAGCAGTACTTC. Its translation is CASSPRGSGGSPYEQYF.